Detailed here is one T cell receptor beta chain. The data derive from a study of control samples from healthy donors and cancer patients. Germline V gene sequence: CDR1 MNHEY, CDR2 SMNVEV (reference sequence). This CDR3 region has 16 residues. Unmatched junction bases numbered 7, after V lost 5 bases and J lost 3 bases. The repertoire was sequenced with immunoSEQ multiplex PCR; TCRdb's copy has only in-frame clones and lacks some. The data hold about 120,000 clones, with 80% to 90% observed a single time. V is TRBV27 and J is TRBJ2-1; 10 nucleotides agree with TRBD1. The sequence came from a man between 45 and 60 years old in good health. Sequenced input: blood. The CDR3 bases are TGTGCCAGCAGTCAGCCCGGGACAGGGGACTACAATGAGCAGTTCTTC. This codes for CASSQPGTGDYNEQFF.